The clone carrying this T cell receptor (beta chain) showed up many times. Its antigen is still unknown. This entry is derived from a study of read filtering for tumor transcriptome and immune sequencing. Study-wide results and caveats: The CD138-negative fraction was mixed bone marrow immune cells, not pure T cells. Compared with RNA-seq, IR-seq gave much higher clonotype depth and reliability. Single-read clonotypes: about 83% of IR-seq clonotypes (around 4% of reads), about 75% of RNA-seq clonotypes (less than 50% of reads).

From roughly 0.4 ug of RNA, a library with molecular barcoded alpha/delta and beta/gamma adaptors was made. TCRdb recomputed calls from the reads with MiXCR, one row per CDR3 protein. The profile shows roughly 49,000 distinct CDR3 sequences, roughly 20% of them singletons. This TCR derives from a donor aged 40 or older with multiple myeloma. Sequenced input: a population of CD138-negative cells sorted from bone marrow.

CDR3 in DNA: TGCGCCAGCAGCCACCGCTCCGGGGAGCTGTTTTTT. Its protein is CASSHRSGELFF. The rearrangement links TRBV4-1 to TRBJ2-2, with D unclear. CDR1 is MGHRA and CDR2 is YSYEKL in the germline V gene. The V end was cut by 3 bases, the J end by 6 bases, with 5 bases between. CDR3 length: 12 amino acids.